The 15 T cell receptor beta chains presented below share a single source sample, sequenced in a study of response to subunit inactivated influenza vaccine. Using its own MiXCR run on the RT-PCR reads, TCRdb lists one record per CDR3 protein. The sample consists of more than 500,000 distinct CDR3 sequences, about 11% of them appearing once. These records were also assigned to another study, of T cells expressing NK-cell markers. That study reports: It was by 5'RACE template switching with UMIs that TCR beta cDNA was made.

The specimen comprised PBMCs from blood, sampled on the day of vaccination. These receptors all come from a middle-aged man who received an inactivated influenza vaccine.

This chain joins TRBV7-3 and TRBJ2-2; D unresolved. V lost 1 base and J lost 1, with 4 bases in between. Per the germline V gene, CDR1 is SGHTA and CDR2 is FQGTGA. The CDR3 is 14 amino acids. CDR3 residues: CASSLSWNTGELFF. The CDR3, as DNA: TGTGCCAGCAGCTTAAGCTGGAACACCGGGGAGCTGTTTTTT.

The rearrangement joins TRBV29-1 to TRBJ2-1; no reliable D call. V lost 6 bases, J lost 4 bases, and 13 bases lay in between. The CDR3 has 13 residues. The germline CDR1 and CDR2 sequences are SQVTM and ANQGSEA. The chain's CDR3 is CSVAHDIYNEQFF. As DNA, the CDR3 is TGCAGCGTAGCCCACGACATATACAATGAGCAGTTCTTC.

This clonotype has more than one count but fewer than ten. The J gene is TRBJ2-6, the V gene TRBV27, with unresolved D. The CDR3 is 15 residues long. The germline gives CDR1 MNHEY, CDR2 SMNVEV (reference sequence). The V end was cut by 5 bases, the J end by 0 bases, with 8 bases between. Written as DNA, the CDR3 is TGTGCCAGCAGTCCCTGGATCTCTGGGGCCAACGTCCTGACTTTC. Its protein is CASSPWISGANVLTF.

This clonotype was recorded many times. This rearrangement joins TRBV29-1 to TRBJ2-1; 8 bases align to TRBD2. The ends lost 3 bases at V and 3 bases at J; junction bases unmatched: 10. This CDR3 contains 16 residues. Looked up from germline, CDR1 is SQVTM and CDR2 is ANQGSEA. The CDR3 coding sequence is TGCAGCGTTGAGCCTAGTCTAGCGGGCAGCTACAATGAGCAGTTCTTC. Amino acid sequence: CSVEPSLAGSYNEQFF.

The chain couples TRBV6-1 to TRBJ2-6; 8 nucleotides match TRBD2. This CDR3 region has 16 residues. The germline V gene has CDR1 MNHNS and CDR2 SASEGT. V lost 6 bases to trimming and J lost 0 bases; unmatched junction nucleotides: 4. Written as DNA, the CDR3 is TGTGCCAGCAGCCCAAGCGGGGGCTCTGGGGCCAACGTCCTGACTTTC. Translating it yields CASSPSGGSGANVLTF.

This clonotype came up a few times. Possible read error: a much larger clone is one base away. The chain is built from TRBV12-3 or TRBV12-4 and TRBJ1-2; TRBD1 matches 10 bases. Trimming took 6 bases from V and 4 from J; bases not matched to a gene: 5. CDR3 length: 14 residues. The CDR3 DNA reads TGTGCCAGCAGCCCCGGGACAGGGGCCTATGGCTACACCTTC. As protein: CASSPGTGAYGYTF.

In its sample, this clonotype was seen a few times. The V gene is TRBV3-1, the J gene TRBJ2-1; D could derive from TRBD1 or TRBD2 (5 bases each). V dropped 4 bases and J dropped 5 bases, with 18 bases sitting between them. The germline V gene has CDR1 LGHDT and CDR2 YNNKEL (reference sequence). This CDR3 comprises 16 residues. The CDR3 bases are TGTGCCAGCAGCCTTGGACCGGGACCACAAAACAATGAGCAGTTCTTC. As protein: CASSLGPGPQNNEQFF.

Only a few counts were recorded for this clonotype. The chain couples TRBV18 to TRBJ2-7, with 7 nucleotides matching TRBD1. The germline gives CDR1 KGHSH, CDR2 LQKENI. The trim removed 0 bases at V and 4 bases at J, leaving 6 bases unmatched. The CDR3 length is 15 residues. The CDR3 loop reads CASSPPGTVSYEQYF. CDR3 bases: TGTGCCAGCTCACCACCCGGGACAGTGAGTTACGAGCAGTACTTC.

This clonotype has a handful of counts. V is TRBV11-2 and J is TRBJ2-1; 9 bases fit TRBD2. Per the germline V gene, CDR1 is SGHAT and CDR2 is FQNNGV. Germline trimming cut 0 bases from V and 3 bases from J; bases unmatched to any gene: 6. There are 17 residues in the CDR3. CDR3 DNA sequence: TGTGCCAGCAGCTTAGATCTCCCTAGCGGGGACTACAATGAGCAGTTCTTC. Protein: CASSLDLPSGDYNEQFF.

This clonotype has just a few counts. The chain is built from TRBV12-3 or TRBV12-4 and TRBJ2-1, with 16 bases identical to TRBD2. Trimming removed 6 bases from V and 9 bases from J; junction bases left unmatched: 2. This CDR3 spans 14 amino acids. CDR3 residues: CASSGTSGGGEQFF. As DNA, the CDR3 is TGTGCCAGCAGCGGGACTAGCGGGGGGGGTGAGCAGTTCTTC.

This CDR3 is CSVEVRGAGEQYF. The DNA of the CDR3 is TGCAGCGTTGAGGTTCGGGGGGCCGGCGAGCAGTACTTC. V is TRBV29-1 and J is TRBJ2-7; D is possibly TRBD2 (7 bases). Germline V gene lookup returns CDR1 SQVTM and CDR2 ANQGSEA. This CDR3 contains 13 residues. V lost 3 bases to trimming and J lost 6 bases, with 15 bases between them.

V usage is TRBV4-2 and J usage is TRBJ2-5; D assignment may be TRBD1 or TRBD2 (5 bases each). There are 15 residues in the CDR3. Germline V lookup: CDR1 LGHNA, CDR2 YNFKEQ. V was cut by 1 base and J by 2 bases, with 11 bases left in between. CDR3 sequence: CASSQGGTGQETQYF. The CDR3 region has the DNA TGTGCCAGCAGCCAAGGTGGGACGGGACAAGAGACCCAGTACTTC.

This clonotype was counted many times. The gene calls are TRBV4-2 and TRBJ2-3, with TRBD2 matching over 9 bases. Germline V gene lookup returns CDR1 LGHNA and CDR2 YNFKEQ. The CDR3 runs to 16 residues. The V and J ends lost 4 bases and 1 base, in that order; junction bases with no gene match: 6. The CDR3 protein is CASSLPTSGGTDTQYF. CDR3 in DNA: TGTGCCAGCAGCCTTCCGACTAGCGGAGGCACAGATACGCAGTATTTT.

The rearrangement links TRBV20-1 to TRBJ2-2, with 8 bases aligning to TRBD2. From germline, CDR1 is DFQATT and CDR2 SNEGSKA (reference sequence). The CDR3 runs to 12 residues. V shed 6 bases and J 6 bases; nucleotides not matched to a gene: 3. The CDR3 spells CSAPGGAGELFF. As DNA, the CDR3 is TGCAGTGCGCCGGGGGGGGCCGGGGAGCTGTTTTTT.

The chain recombines TRBV4-2 with TRBJ2-5; D remains ambiguous. The CDR3 loop spans 17 amino acids. V gave up 1 base and J gave up 3 bases, with 18 bases separating them. The germline CDR1 and CDR2 sequences are LGHNA and YNFKEQ. CDR3 nucleotides: TGTGCCAGCAGCCAAGGCGGTAACATGCGATCCGAAGAGACCCAGTACTTC. Translating gives CASSQGGNMRSEETQYF.